This T cell receptor beta chain was identified in a study of OX40 agonist ivuxolimab in advanced cancers. Study at large: Ivuxolimab, an agonist antibody against OX40 (CD134), was given to patients. Patients got intravenous ivuxolimab at 0.01 to 10 mg/kg every 2 weeks.

Assay used: immunoSEQ multiplex PCR; TCRdb lists only in-frame clones, some missing. Of roughly 45,000 clones detected, about nine tenths appear once; the ten largest clones hold roughly 6.8%. In its sample, this clone was seen once. This specimen was CD4+ or CD8+ T cells sorted from blood, taken in a trial of the OX40 agonist ivuxolimab. The clonotype originates from an adult with an advanced solid tumor such as melanoma, head and neck, liver or kidney cancer.

The CDR3: CASSLNAGLDKAEAFF. CDR3 sequence (DNA): TGTGCCAGCAGCTTAAACGCGGGACTCGATAAGGCTGAAGCTTTCTTT. The gene calls are TRBV7-3 and TRBJ1-1, with D possibly being TRBD1 (5 bases). The germline V and J ends were trimmed by 1 base and 6 bases, with 18 bases remaining between them. The CDR3 loop spans 16 amino acids. CDR1 is SGHTA and CDR2 is FQGTGA in the germline V gene.